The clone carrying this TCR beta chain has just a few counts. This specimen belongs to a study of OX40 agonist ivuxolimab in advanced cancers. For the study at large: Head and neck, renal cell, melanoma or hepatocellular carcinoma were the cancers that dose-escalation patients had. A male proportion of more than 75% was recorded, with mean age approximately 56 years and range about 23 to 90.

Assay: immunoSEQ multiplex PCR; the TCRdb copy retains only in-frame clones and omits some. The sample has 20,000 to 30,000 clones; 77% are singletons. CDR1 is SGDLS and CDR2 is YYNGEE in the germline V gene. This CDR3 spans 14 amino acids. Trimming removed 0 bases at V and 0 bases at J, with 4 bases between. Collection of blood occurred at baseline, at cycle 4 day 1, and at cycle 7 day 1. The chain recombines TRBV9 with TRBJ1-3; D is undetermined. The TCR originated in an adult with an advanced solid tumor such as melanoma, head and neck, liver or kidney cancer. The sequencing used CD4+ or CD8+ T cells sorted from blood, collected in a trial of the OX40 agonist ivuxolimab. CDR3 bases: TGTGCCAGCAGCGTAGCTAACTCTGGAAACACCATATATTTT. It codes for CASSVANSGNTIYF.